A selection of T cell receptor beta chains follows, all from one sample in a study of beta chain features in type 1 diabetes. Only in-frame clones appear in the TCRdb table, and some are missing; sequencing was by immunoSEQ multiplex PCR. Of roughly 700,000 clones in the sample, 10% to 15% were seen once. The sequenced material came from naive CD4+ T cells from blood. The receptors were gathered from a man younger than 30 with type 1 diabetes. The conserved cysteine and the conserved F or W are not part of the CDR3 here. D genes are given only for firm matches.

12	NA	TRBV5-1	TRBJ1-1	ASSLTAPNTEAF
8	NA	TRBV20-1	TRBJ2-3	SARSDTQY
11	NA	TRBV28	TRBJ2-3	ASSSLGAGTQY
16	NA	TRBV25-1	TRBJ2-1	ASSETIGLRNTYNEQF
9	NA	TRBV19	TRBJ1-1	ASWLWSEAF
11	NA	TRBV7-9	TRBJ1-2	ASSSPGQYGYT
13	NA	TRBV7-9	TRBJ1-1	ASSTPSGGYTEAF
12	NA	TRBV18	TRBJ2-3	ASSPPSSTDTQY
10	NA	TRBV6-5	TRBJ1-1	ASSSTNTEAF
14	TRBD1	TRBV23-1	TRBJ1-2	ASSPTGPPYLYGYT
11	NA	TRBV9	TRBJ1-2	ASSTLGIFGYT
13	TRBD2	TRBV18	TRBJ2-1	ASSPRGGWTNEQF
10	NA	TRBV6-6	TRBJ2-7	ASSTRDYEQY
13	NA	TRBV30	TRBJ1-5	AWSAGDRGNQPQH
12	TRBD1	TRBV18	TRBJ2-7	ASYSGTGGDEQY
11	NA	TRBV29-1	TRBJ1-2	SVGGGPDYGYT
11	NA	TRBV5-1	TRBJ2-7	ASSLEGNYEQY
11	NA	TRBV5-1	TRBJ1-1	ASSRGQNTEAF
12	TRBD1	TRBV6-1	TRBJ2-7	ASSVGQGSYEQY
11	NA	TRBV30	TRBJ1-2	AWSRGAYYGYT
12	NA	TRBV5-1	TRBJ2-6	ASLAGTGANVLT
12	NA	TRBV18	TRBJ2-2	ASRTQTSTGELF
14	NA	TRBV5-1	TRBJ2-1	ASSPLRGSSYNEQF
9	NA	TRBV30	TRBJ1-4	AWSSGLMVF
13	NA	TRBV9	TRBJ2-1	ASSPGLHSYNEQF
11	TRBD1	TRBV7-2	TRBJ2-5	ASSPGQIETQY
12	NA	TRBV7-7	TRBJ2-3	ASSPGTSTDTQY
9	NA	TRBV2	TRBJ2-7	ASHSSYEQY
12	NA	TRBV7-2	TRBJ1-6	ATLLIQGNSPLH
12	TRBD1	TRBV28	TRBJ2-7	ASSPGTGFSSLY
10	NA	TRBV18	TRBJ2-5	ASSPLQETQY
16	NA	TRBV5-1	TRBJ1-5	ASSLGAPGPSSNQPQH
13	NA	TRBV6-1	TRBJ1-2	ASSENPANNYGYT
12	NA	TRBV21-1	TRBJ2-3	ASSPREELETQY
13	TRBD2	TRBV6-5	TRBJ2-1	ASSPLAGGQDEQF
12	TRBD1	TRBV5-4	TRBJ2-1	ASSLGDRSHEQF
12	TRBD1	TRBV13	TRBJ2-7	ASSPGTGAYEQY
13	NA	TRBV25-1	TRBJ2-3	ASSLQGSSTDTQY
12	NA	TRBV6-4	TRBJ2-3	ASSVDYSTDTQY
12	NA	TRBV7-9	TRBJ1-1	ASSLGGANTEAF
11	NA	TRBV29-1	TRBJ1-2	SVEDTRRDGYT
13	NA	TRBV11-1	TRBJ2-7	ASSLRSPGAYEQY
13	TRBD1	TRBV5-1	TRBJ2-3	ASSPDRVGTDTQY
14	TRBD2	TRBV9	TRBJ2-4	ASSVGTSETKNIQY
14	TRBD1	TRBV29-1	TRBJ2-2	SEPFGDSLLGGELF
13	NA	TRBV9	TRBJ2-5	ASSVATTAQGTQY
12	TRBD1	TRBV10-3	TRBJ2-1	AISPGQGIHEQF
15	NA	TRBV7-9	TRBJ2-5	ASSLEVYRVGKETQY
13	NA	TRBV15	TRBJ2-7	ATSRDMANYEWQY
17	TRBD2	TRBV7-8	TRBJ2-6	ASSQSRLAGGSGANVLT
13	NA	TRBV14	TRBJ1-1	ASSPWGGLNTEAF
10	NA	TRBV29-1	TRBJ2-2	SVDPTPGELF
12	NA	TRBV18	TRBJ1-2	ASSRAEAPGGYT
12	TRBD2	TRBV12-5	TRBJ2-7	ASGLGTRSYEQY